A selection of T cell receptor beta chains follows, all from one sample in a study of cytomegalovirus exposure and HLA in healthy donors. Libraries were prepared by immunoSEQ multiplex PCR; TCRdb keeps only in-frame clonotypes and omits some of them. The sample has about 160,000 clones; around 84% are singletons. Material: PBMCs. These receptors originate from a man aged 50-59 years in good health and CMV-seropositive. The CDR3 runs from the conserved cysteine through the conserved F or W. Fields, in order: D gene, V gene, clone size, J gene, CDR3 DNA, CDR3 protein. D genes are given only for firm matches. Size is omitted from some rows. Given values are once, few, many or a class for expanded clones.

>TRBD2|TRBV7-6|NA|TRBJ2-3
TGTGCCAGCAGCTTGGTTAGCGGGGGGGCTTGGGATACGCAGTATTTT
CASSLVSGGAWDTQYF
>NA|TRBV5-6|NA|TRBJ2-3
TGTGCCAGCAGCCGGTGGGGCAGGGGAGAGACAGATACGCAGTATTTT
CASSRWGRGETDTQYF
>TRBD1|TRBV25-1|once|TRBJ2-5
TGTGCCAGCAGTGGCCCCGGGACAGAGGGAGAGACCCAGTACTTC
CASSGPGTEGETQYF
>TRBD1|TRBV19|NA|TRBJ2-6
TGTGCCAGTAGTATTCGGGACAGGGGGCGGTCTGGGGCCAACGTCCTGACTTTC
CASSIRDRGRSGANVLTF
>NA|TRBV7-3|NA|TRBJ2-1
TGTGCCAGCAGCCCAAGACAGCTAAGCTCCTACAATGAGCAGTTCTTC
CASSPRQLSSYNEQFF
>TRBD1|TRBV18|NA|TRBJ1-2
TGTGCCAGCTCACTGGGACAGGGGATAACTAACTATGGCTACACCTTC
CASSLGQGITNYGYTF
>NA|TRBV7-3|NA|TRBJ2-5
TGTGCCAGCAGCAATCAGGGTGGGGAGACCCAGTACTTC
CASSNQGGETQYF
>NA|TRBV10-1|NA|TRBJ2-7
TGCGCCAGCAGTGACGGACAGCGGAATTACGAGCAGTACTTC
CASSDGQRNYEQYF
>NA|TRBV7-3|NA|TRBJ2-2
TGTGCCAGCAGCTTAGAGGGAGAGATTCCCGGGGAGCTGTTTTTT
CASSLEGEIPGELFF
>TRBD1|TRBV7-2|NA|TRBJ1-2
TGTGCCAGCAGCCACGCGTCCGGGACAGGGAATGGCTACACCTTC
CASSHASGTGNGYTF